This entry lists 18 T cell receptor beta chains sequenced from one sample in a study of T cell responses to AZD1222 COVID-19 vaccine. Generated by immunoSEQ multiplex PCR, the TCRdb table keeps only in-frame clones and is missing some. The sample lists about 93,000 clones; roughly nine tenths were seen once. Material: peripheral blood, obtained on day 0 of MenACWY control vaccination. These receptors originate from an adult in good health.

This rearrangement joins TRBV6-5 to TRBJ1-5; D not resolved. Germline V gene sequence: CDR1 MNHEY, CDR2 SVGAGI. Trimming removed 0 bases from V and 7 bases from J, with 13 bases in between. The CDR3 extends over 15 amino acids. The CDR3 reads CASSYSVRGSQPQHF. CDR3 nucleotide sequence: TGTGCCAGCAGTTACTCTGTCCGGGGTTCGCAGCCCCAGCATTTT.

CDR3: CASRDRVKEKLFF. CDR3 nucleotides: TGTGCCAGCCGGGACAGGGTAAAGGAAAAACTGTTTTTT. This sequence joins TRBV12-3 or TRBV12-4 and TRBJ1-4, with TRBD1 matching over 9 bases. The CDR3 runs 13 residues. J gave up 8 bases and V 8 bases, and 6 bases lay outside the gene matches.

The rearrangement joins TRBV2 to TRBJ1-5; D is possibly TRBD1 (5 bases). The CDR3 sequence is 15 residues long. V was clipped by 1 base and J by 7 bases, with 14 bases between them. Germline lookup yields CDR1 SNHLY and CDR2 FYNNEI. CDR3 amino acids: CASSEGGRLGQPQHF. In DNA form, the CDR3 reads TGTGCCAGCAGTGAAGGGGGCCGCTTGGGCCAGCCCCAGCATTTT.

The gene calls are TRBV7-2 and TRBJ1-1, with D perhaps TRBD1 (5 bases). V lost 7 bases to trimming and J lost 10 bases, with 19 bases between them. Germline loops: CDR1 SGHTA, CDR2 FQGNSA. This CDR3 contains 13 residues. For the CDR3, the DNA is TGTGCCAGCAAATTGAGCGGGGGGACGAGAGCTTTCTTT. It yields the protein CASKLSGGTRAFF.

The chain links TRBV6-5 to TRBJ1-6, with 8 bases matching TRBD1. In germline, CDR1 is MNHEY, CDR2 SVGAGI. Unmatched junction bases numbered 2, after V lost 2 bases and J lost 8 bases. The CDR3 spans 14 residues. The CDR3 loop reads CASSYGDRHSPLHF. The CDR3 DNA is TGTGCCAGCAGTTACGGGGACAGGCATTCACCCCTCCACTTT.

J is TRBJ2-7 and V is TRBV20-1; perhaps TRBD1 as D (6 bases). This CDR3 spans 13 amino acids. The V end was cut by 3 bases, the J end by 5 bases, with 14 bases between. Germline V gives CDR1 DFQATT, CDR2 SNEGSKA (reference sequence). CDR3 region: CSASDAGEHEQYF. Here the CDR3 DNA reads TGCAGTGCTAGTGATGCAGGGGAACACGAGCAGTACTTC.

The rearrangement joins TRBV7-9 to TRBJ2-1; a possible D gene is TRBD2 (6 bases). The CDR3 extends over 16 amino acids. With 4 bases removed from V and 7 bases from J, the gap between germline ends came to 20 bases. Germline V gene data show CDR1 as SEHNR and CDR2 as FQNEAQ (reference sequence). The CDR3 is CASSSNAGTGYNEQFF. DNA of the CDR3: TGTGCCAGCAGCTCCAACGCCGGGACTGGCTATAATGAGCAGTTCTTC.

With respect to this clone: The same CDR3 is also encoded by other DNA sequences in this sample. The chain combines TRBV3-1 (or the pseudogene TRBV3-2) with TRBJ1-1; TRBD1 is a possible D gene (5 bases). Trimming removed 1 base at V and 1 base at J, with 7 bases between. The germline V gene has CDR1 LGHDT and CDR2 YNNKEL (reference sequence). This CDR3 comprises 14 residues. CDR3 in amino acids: CASSQGGGNTEAFF. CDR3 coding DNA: TGTGCCAGCAGCCAAGGGGGGGGGAACACTGAAGCTTTCTTT.

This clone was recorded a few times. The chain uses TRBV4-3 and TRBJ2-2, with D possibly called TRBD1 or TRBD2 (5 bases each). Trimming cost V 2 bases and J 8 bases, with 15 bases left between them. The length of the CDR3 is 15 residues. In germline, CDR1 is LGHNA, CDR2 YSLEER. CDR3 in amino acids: CASSQRFEGRGELFF. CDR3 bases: TGCGCCAGCAGCCAAAGATTCGAGGGGAGAGGGGAGCTGTTTTTT.

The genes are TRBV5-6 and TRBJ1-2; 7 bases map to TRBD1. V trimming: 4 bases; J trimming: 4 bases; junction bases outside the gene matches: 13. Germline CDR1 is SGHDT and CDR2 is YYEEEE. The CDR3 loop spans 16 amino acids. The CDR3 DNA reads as TGTGCCAGCAGCGCCCGACAGGGCGGGAAAAGCTATGGCTACACCTTC. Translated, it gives CASSARQGGKSYGYTF.

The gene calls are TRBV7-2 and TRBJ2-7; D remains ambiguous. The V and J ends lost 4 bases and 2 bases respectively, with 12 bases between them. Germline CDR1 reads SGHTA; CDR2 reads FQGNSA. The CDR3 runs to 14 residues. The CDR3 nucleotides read TGTGCCAGCAGCTCAGGACGGCTAGCCTACGAGCAGTACTTC. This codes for CASSSGRLAYEQYF.

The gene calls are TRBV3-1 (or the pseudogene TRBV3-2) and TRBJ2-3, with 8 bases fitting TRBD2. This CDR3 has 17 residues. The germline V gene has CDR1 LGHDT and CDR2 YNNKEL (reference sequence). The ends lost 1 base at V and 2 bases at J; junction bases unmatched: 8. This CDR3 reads CASSQGLASALTDTQYF. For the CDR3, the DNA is TGTGCCAGCAGCCAAGGACTAGCGTCGGCCCTCACAGATACGCAGTATTTT.

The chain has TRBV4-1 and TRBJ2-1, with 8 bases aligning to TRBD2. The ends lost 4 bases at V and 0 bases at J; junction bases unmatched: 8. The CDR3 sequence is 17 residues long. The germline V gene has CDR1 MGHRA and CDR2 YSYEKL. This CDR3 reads CASSPAGLGGSYNEQFF. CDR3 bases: TGCGCCAGCAGCCCCGCGGGACTAGGGGGCTCCTACAATGAGCAGTTCTTC.

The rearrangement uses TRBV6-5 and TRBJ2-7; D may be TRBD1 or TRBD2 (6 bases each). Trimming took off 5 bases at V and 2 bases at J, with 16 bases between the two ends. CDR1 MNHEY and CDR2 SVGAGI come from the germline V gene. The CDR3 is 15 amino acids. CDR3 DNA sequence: TGTGCCAGCAGTATAAAAGGGGGGTTCCCCTACGAGCAGTACTTC. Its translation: CASSIKGGFPYEQYF.

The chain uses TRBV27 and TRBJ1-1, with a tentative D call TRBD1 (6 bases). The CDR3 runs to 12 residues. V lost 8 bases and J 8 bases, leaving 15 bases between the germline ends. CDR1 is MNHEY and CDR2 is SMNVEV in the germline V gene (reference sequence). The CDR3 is CASRQGTREAFF. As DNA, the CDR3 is TGTGCCAGCCGGCAAGGGACACGGGAAGCTTTCTTT.

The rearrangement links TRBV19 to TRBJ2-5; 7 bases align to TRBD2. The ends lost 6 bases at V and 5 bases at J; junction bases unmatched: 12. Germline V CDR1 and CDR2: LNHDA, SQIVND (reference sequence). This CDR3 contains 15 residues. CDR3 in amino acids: CASRRSGEGLETQYF. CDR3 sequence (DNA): TGTGCCAGTAGACGATCGGGGGAGGGATTGGAGACCCAGTACTTC.

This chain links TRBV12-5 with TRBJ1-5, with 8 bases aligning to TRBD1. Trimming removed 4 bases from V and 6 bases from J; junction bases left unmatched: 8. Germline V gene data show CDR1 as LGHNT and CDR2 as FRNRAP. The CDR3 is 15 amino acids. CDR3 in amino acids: CASGWAQGAAQPQHF. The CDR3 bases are TGTGCTAGTGGTTGGGCCCAGGGGGCGGCTCAGCCCCAGCATTTT.

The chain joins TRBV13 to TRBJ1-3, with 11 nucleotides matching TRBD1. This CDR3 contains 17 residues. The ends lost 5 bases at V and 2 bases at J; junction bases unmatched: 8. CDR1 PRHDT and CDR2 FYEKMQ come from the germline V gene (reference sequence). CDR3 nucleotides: TGTGCCAGCAGCCACGGACAGGGGGCGCAACCTGGAAACACCATATATTTT. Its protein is CASSHGQGAQPGNTIYF.